Following are 19 T cell receptor beta chains from one sample sequenced in a study of T cell responses to AZD1222 COVID-19 vaccine. Assay used: immunoSEQ multiplex PCR; TCRdb lists only in-frame clones, some missing. The data hold about 85,000 clones, with 80% to 90% observed a single time. The specimen comprised peripheral blood, sampled on day 0 of AZD1222 vaccination. All receptors come from an adult in good health.

This chain joins TRBV2 and TRBJ1-1; D is undetermined. V lost 0 bases and J lost 5, with 16 bases in between. CDR3 length equals 16 residues. Looked up from germline, CDR1 is SNHLY and CDR2 is FYNNEI. This chain's CDR3 is CASSEAGWDPGTEAFF. CDR3 coding DNA: TGTGCCAGCAGTGAAGCGGGTTGGGATCCTGGAACTGAAGCTTTCTTT.

In this sample, this clone turned up once. J is TRBJ1-2 and V is TRBV10-3; D is unclear. This CDR3 has 11 residues. V was trimmed by 7 bases and J by 3 bases, leaving 6 bases between them. Germline assignment: CDR1 ENHRY and CDR2 SYGVKD. CDR3: CAINGDYGYTF. Here the CDR3 DNA reads TGTGCCATCAATGGCGACTATGGCTACACCTTC.

This chain joins TRBV6-5 and TRBJ1-2, with D perhaps matching TRBD1 (5 bases). The V gene's germline CDR1 is MNHEY and CDR2 SVGAGI. Deletions cut 4 bases from V and 0 bases from J, with 12 bases between. The CDR3 has 15 amino acids. The CDR3 DNA reads TGTGCCAGCAGTTTCCTACAGGCCTCTAACTATGGCTACACCTTC. Its protein is CASSFLQASNYGYTF.

This clone was found once. V usage is TRBV12-3 or TRBV12-4 and J usage is TRBJ1-1; D ambiguous. V lost 6 bases and J lost 8, with 13 bases in between. This CDR3 has 12 residues. The CDR3 DNA sequence: TGTGCCAGCAGATCAAGGGCGTTGGAAGCTTTCTTT. Protein sequence: CASRSRALEAFF.

CDR3 coding DNA: TGTGCCAGCAGCTTAGGTGGAGTAGCACAGATAAAGTATTTT. This encodes CASSLGGVAQIKYF. The rearrangement uses TRBV11-2 and TRBJ2-3; D gene uncertain. V lost 1 base and J lost 13, with 18 bases in between. There are 14 residues in the CDR3. Germline V gene data show CDR1 as SGHAT and CDR2 as FQNNGV.

DNA for the CDR3: TGCGCCAGCAGCGCGGGACAGGGGTCGTACGAGCAGTACTTC. It specifies CASSAGQGSYEQYF. The chain joins TRBV4-1 to TRBJ2-7; 10 positions match TRBD1. Trimming at V came to 5 bases and at J to 4 bases, leaving 5 bases not matched to a gene. CDR1 MGHRA and CDR2 YSYEKL come from the germline V gene. The CDR3 consists of 14 residues.

The chain employs TRBV19 and TRBJ2-2, with D perhaps TRBD1 (6 bases). Between the trimmed V and J ends, which lost 3 bases and 7 bases, there was a span of 15 bases. CDR1 is LNHDA, CDR2 SQIVND, per germline (reference sequence). This CDR3 contains 15 residues. In DNA, the CDR3 is TGTGCCAGTAGTATGGCTCAGGGGATTGGCGGGGAGCTGTTTTTT. It codes for CASSMAQGIGGELFF.

The chain links TRBV19 to TRBJ1-5, with no clear D. Germline V gene sequence: CDR1 LNHDA, CDR2 SQIVND (reference sequence). This CDR3 has 13 residues. V dropped 4 bases and J dropped 7 bases, with 11 bases sitting between them. CDR3 in amino acids: CASSTTSLQPQHF. The CDR3 coding sequence is TGTGCCAGTAGTACCACAAGTCTCCAGCCCCAGCATTTT.

The genes are TRBV30 and TRBJ1-1; D remains ambiguous. Germline CDR1 GTSNPN, CDR2 SVGIG (reference sequence). V lost 4 bases to trimming and J lost 0 bases, with 6 bases between them. CDR3 length: 12 residues. CDR3 DNA sequence: TGTGCCTGGACGGTGATGAACACTGAAGCTTTCTTT. Translation: CAWTVMNTEAFF.

The V call is TRBV4-2, the J call TRBJ1-1; no definite D call. The CDR3 covers 15 residues. V lost 0 bases and J lost 0, with 8 bases in between. CDR1 is LGHNA and CDR2 is YNFKEQ in the germline V gene. CDR3 protein: CASSQEVFLNTEAFF. CDR3 nucleotide sequence: TGTGCCAGCAGCCAAGAAGTATTCTTGAACACTGAAGCTTTCTTT.

The chain uses TRBV27 and TRBJ1-4; D is perhaps TRBD1 (6 bases). This CDR3 is 15 amino acids long. The germline V gene has CDR1 MNHEY and CDR2 SMNVEV (reference sequence). Trimming took off 3 bases at V and 5 bases at J, with 13 bases between the two ends. The CDR3 region has the DNA TGTGCCAGCAGTTTCGGACAGATCGGCAATGAAAAACTGTTTTTT. This sequence encodes CASSFGQIGNEKLFF.

The chain links TRBV28 to TRBJ1-5, with D unclear. Germline CDR1 is MDHEN and CDR2 is SYDVKM. V was clipped by 1 base and J by 5 bases, with 15 bases between them. The CDR3 has 16 amino acids. This CDR3 reads CASSLLGQTSDQPQHF. The CDR3 nucleotides are TGTGCCAGCAGTTTATTAGGGCAAACTTCTGATCAGCCCCAGCATTTT.

V is TRBV19 and J is TRBJ1-5, with 7 bases identical to TRBD1. Germline V gene lookup returns CDR1 LNHDA and CDR2 SQIVND (reference sequence). This CDR3 has 16 amino acids. Unmatched junction bases numbered 5, after V lost 0 bases and J lost 3 bases. The CDR3: CASSIDPKGANQPQHF. CDR3 coding DNA: TGTGCCAGTAGTATAGATCCTAAGGGGGCCAATCAGCCCCAGCATTTT.

V is TRBV7-3 and J is TRBJ2-1; weak D call: TRBD2 (6 bases). Trimming removed 0 bases at V and 4 bases at J, with 19 bases between. CDR1 is SGHTA, CDR2 FQGTGA, per germline. This CDR3 comprises 18 residues. The chain's CDR3 is CASSLTGSGGTSYNEQFF. The CDR3 DNA is TGTGCCAGCAGCTTAACGGGTTCGGGCGGGACTTCGTACAATGAGCAGTTCTTC.

This rearrangement joins TRBV28 to TRBJ2-5, with TRBD1 matching over 9 bases. CDR1 MDHEN and CDR2 SYDVKM come from the germline V gene. The J segment lost 5 bases and the V segment lost 6 bases, leaving 10 bases of the junction unmatched. CDR3 length equals 15 residues. This CDR3 reads CASSSLRQGVETQYF. The CDR3 nucleotides are TGTGCCAGCAGCTCATTAAGACAGGGGGTGGAGACCCAGTACTTC. Full variable domain (missing parts from reference TRBV28 and TRBJ2-5): DVKVTQSSRYLVKRTGEKVFLECVQDMDHENMFWYRQDPGLGLRLIYFSYDVKMKEKGDIPEGYSVSREKKERFSLILESASTNQTSMYLCASSSLRQGVETQYFGPGTRLLVL.

This chain joins TRBV2 and TRBJ2-5; the match to TRBD1 covers 7 bases. This CDR3 has 14 residues. Trimming removed 6 bases from V and 3 bases from J; junction bases left unmatched: 7. Germline values: CDR1 SNHLY, CDR2 FYNNEI. CDR3 region: CASSWNRGEETQYF. The CDR3 DNA reads TGTGCCAGCAGCTGGAACAGGGGTGAAGAGACCCAGTACTTC.

The V gene is TRBV24-1, the J gene TRBJ1-3; tentative D call: TRBD1 (5 bases). The V gene's germline CDR1 is KGHDR and CDR2 SFDVKD. Trimming removed 2 bases at V and 5 bases at J, with 9 bases between. The CDR3 runs to 14 residues. For the CDR3, the DNA is TGTGCCACCAGTGATTGGGGGGAAAGAAACACCATATATTTT. Translated: CATSDWGERNTIYF.

The chain joins TRBV27 to TRBJ2-1, with TRBD2 matching 13 bases. This CDR3 has 14 amino acids. The V and J ends lost 5 bases and 9 bases, in that order; junction bases with no gene match: 4. CDR1 MNHEY and CDR2 SMNVEV come from the germline V gene (reference sequence). CDR3 sequence (DNA): TGTGCCAGCAGTACCGGGACTAGCGGGGTTGAGCAGTTCTTC. It translates to CASSTGTSGVEQFF.

V gene TRBV27 combines with J gene TRBJ1-6; 7 nucleotides align to TRBD1. Germline loops: CDR1 MNHEY, CDR2 SMNVEV (reference sequence). The V and J ends lost 7 bases and 5 bases, in that order; junction bases with no gene match: 8. CDR3 length: 15 amino acids. The CDR3 nucleotides read TGTGCCAGCACCCTAGGGACAGCAAATAATTCACCCCTCCACTTT. Amino acids: CASTLGTANNSPLHF.